These 32 T cell receptor beta chains were all obtained from the same sample, sequenced in a study of identical twins. TCRdb itself ran the 5' RACE reads through MiXCR, one entry per CDR3 protein. Among 500,000 to 600,000 distinct CDR3 sequences, less than 25% were seen once, and the ten largest hold about 0.91%. The data were also submitted as part of a second study, on T cells expressing NK-cell markers.

Sequencing was done on a sample of CD4+ T cells sorted from blood. Source of these receptors: a woman younger than 30 in good health.

This clonotype was counted a few times. V usage is TRBV7-8 and J usage is TRBJ1-2; D is perhaps TRBD1 (5 bases). V lost 6 bases and J 6 bases, leaving 11 bases between the germline ends. The CDR3 has 12 amino acids. Germline loops: CDR1 SGHVS, CDR2 FQNEAQ. CDR3 DNA sequence: TGTGCCAGCAGGGGGGACTCCCATGGCTACACCTTC. It translates to CASRGDSHGYTF.

This clonotype was detected many times. This chain joins TRBV6-2 or TRBV6-3 and TRBJ2-1; D may correspond to TRBD1 or TRBD2 (6 bases each). CDR1 and CDR2 (germline): MNHEY, SVGEGT. This CDR3 region has 16 residues. Between the trimmed V and J ends, which lost 3 bases and 5 bases, there was a span of 17 bases. CDR3 in amino acids: CASSYILGGGNNEQFF. The CDR3 nucleotides are TGTGCCAGCAGTTATATACTAGGAGGGGGTAACAATGAGCAGTTCTTC.

The J gene is TRBJ2-5, the V gene TRBV7-2; 13 nucleotides match TRBD2. This CDR3 is 16 amino acids long. CDR1 is SGHTA and CDR2 is FQGNSA in the germline V gene. V shed 5 bases, J shed 10 bases, and the junction held 13 bases outside the gene matches. CDR3 sequence (DNA): TGTGCCAGCAGCAGGGGGACTAGCGGGACAAGGGTGGGCCAGTACTTC. It yields the protein CASSRGTSGTRVGQYF.

This clonotype has a handful of counts. The chain employs TRBV12-3 or TRBV12-4 and TRBJ2-1, with a weak D call TRBD2 (7 bases). The CDR3 spans 14 residues. The chain's CDR3 is CATSIWGGRNEQFF. CDR3 nucleotides: TGTGCTACCTCTATCTGGGGGGGCCGGAATGAGCAGTTCTTC.

There are many counts of this clonotype. This chain uses TRBV20-1 with TRBJ2-5; 10 bases align to TRBD2. With V trimmed by 5 bases and J by 4 bases, 10 bases remained unmatched. Germline V gene data show CDR1 as DFQATT and CDR2 as SNEGSKA (reference sequence). CDR3 length: 15 residues. The CDR3 loop is CSAPQLAGSGETQYF. The DNA for the CDR3 is TGCAGTGCTCCCCAACTAGCGGGAAGCGGAGAGACCCAGTACTTC.

A few counts support this clonotype. This chain uses TRBV6-5 with TRBJ2-1; TRBD1 matches at 9 bases. The CDR3 is 15 amino acids. Looked up from germline, CDR1 is MNHEY and CDR2 is SVGAGI. Trimming removed 4 bases from V and 5 bases from J; junction bases left unmatched: 6. CDR3 amino acids: CASSSGTGHNNEQFF. In nucleotides, the CDR3 is TGTGCCAGCAGTTCGGGGACAGGGCATAACAATGAGCAGTTCTTC.

This clonotype was counted between two and nine times. The chain carries TRBV5-1 and TRBJ2-1, with 13 bases matching TRBD2. This CDR3 has 18 amino acids. The trim removed 1 base at V and 4 bases at J, leaving 8 bases unmatched. Germline CDR1 and CDR2: SGHRS and YFSETQ. The CDR3 reads CASSLRPGLAGAYNEQFF. The CDR3 nucleotides read TGCGCCAGCAGCTTGCGCCCCGGACTAGCGGGAGCGTACAATGAGCAGTTCTTC.

The rearrangement joins TRBV21-1 to TRBJ2-7; TRBD1, the table's D call, lacks a check against the DNA. TRBV21-1 is described as a pseudogene. This CDR3 contains 15 residues. The CDR3 sequence: CASSKRPRVAYEQYF. The CDR3 coding sequence is TGTGCCAGCAGCAAACGTCCCAGGGTGGCCTACGAGCAGTACTTC.

This clonotype was counted between two and nine times. The J gene is TRBJ1-1, the V gene TRBV7-2; D gene unclear. Per the germline V gene, CDR1 is SGHTA and CDR2 is FQGNSA. The CDR3 spans 14 residues. Trimming removed 5 bases from V and 3 bases from J, with 13 bases in between. The CDR3, as DNA: TGTGCCAGCAGCCCCGGACGGTCCCACACTGAAGCTTTCTTT. This gives the protein CASSPGRSHTEAFF.

This chain joins TRBV6-2 or TRBV6-3 and TRBJ2-1; D is ambiguous. Germline V gene lookup returns CDR1 MNHEY and CDR2 SVGEGT. The CDR3 spans 12 residues. Trimming took off 8 bases at V and 7 bases at J, with 12 bases between the two ends. This chain's CDR3 is CASGKWGNEQFF. As DNA, the CDR3 is TGTGCCAGCGGAAAGTGGGGAAATGAGCAGTTCTTC.

There are a few counts of this clonotype. The chain couples TRBV2 to TRBJ2-7, with D possibly being TRBD1 (6 bases). The germline CDR1 and CDR2 sequences are SNHLY and FYNNEI. The CDR3 spans 13 residues. Trimming stripped 4 bases from V and 6 bases from J, with 13 bases between. In DNA form, the CDR3 reads TGTGCCAGCAGTGTGTACAGGGAGACCGAGCAGTACTTC. This sequence encodes CASSVYRETEQYF.

V is TRBV20-1 and J is TRBJ1-6; D might be TRBD1 (5 bases). V lost 6 bases and J 8 bases, leaving 14 bases between the germline ends. The CDR3 covers 13 residues. Germline CDR1 DFQATT, CDR2 SNEGSKA (reference sequence). The CDR3 DNA sequence: TGCAGTGCGAACCGGGACGGCGATTCACCCCTCCACTTT. It encodes CSANRDGDSPLHF.

V usage is TRBV2 and J usage is TRBJ1-2; TRBD1 agrees at 9 bases. Per germline, CDR1 SNHLY and CDR2 FYNNEI. This CDR3 has 15 residues. Trimming cost V 0 bases and J 8 bases; bases outside gene matches: 7. The CDR3 spells CASSEAKGQGMGYTF. The DNA for the CDR3 is TGTGCCAGCAGTGAAGCGAAGGGACAGGGAATGGGCTACACCTTC.

This chain joins TRBV12-3 or TRBV12-4 and TRBJ2-7; D may be TRBD2 (6 bases). The CDR3 loop spans 14 amino acids. The V end was cut by 3 bases, the J end by 7 bases, with 16 bases between. The CDR3 DNA sequence: TGTGCCAGCAGTTTTGGGGACTCGCGACGAGAGCAGTACTTC. Translating gives CASSFGDSRREQYF.

This chain uses TRBV7-2 with TRBJ1-1, with 10 positions matching TRBD1. V gave up 5 bases and J gave up 4 bases; unmatched junction bases: 7. The CDR3 runs 15 residues. Germline assignment: CDR1 SGHTA and CDR2 FQGNSA. The CDR3 reads CASSTTGTGVTEAFF. The CDR3 DNA is TGTGCCAGCAGCACAACCGGGACAGGGGTCACTGAAGCTTTCTTT.

This clonotype turned up a few times. The chain uses TRBV6-1 and TRBJ2-1; D may be TRBD2 (6 bases). The V end was cut by 11 bases, the J end by 5 bases, with 13 bases between. The germline gives CDR1 MNHNS, CDR2 SASEGT. The CDR3 spans 12 residues. The CDR3 region has the DNA TGTGCCGGCGGAGGGTACCACAATGAGCAGTTCTTC. The encoded protein is CAGGGYHNEQFF.

This clonotype was counted only a few times. V gene TRBV7-9 combines with J gene TRBJ2-1; 9 nucleotides line up with TRBD2. V shed 2 bases, J shed 6 bases, and the junction held 5 bases outside the gene matches. CDR1 is SEHNR, CDR2 FQNEAQ, per germline (reference sequence). The CDR3 consists of 15 residues. In DNA form, the CDR3 reads TGTGCCAGCAGCTTATCCCTAGCGGGGACCAATGAGCAGTTCTTC. Protein product: CASSLSLAGTNEQFF.

This chain uses TRBV6-1 with TRBJ1-2; perhaps TRBD1 as D (5 bases). V gave up 9 bases and J gave up 4 bases, with 18 bases separating them. Germline assignment: CDR1 MNHNS and CDR2 SASEGT. The CDR3 length is 14 residues. This CDR3 is CASWGGSALYGYTF. CDR3 DNA sequence: TGTGCCAGTTGGGGGGGATCGGCCCTCTATGGCTACACCTTC.

This clonotype has only one observation. The V call is TRBV6-7, the J call TRBJ2-7, with 9 bases lining up with TRBD1. TRBV6-7 is annotated as an ORF whose role is uncertain. The length of the CDR3 is 12 residues. V shed 10 bases and J 2 bases; nucleotides not matched to a gene: 3. CDR3 in amino acids: CANDRGAYEQYF. In DNA, the CDR3 is TGTGCCAATGACAGGGGGGCCTACGAGCAGTACTTC.

This chain joins TRBV20-1 and TRBJ2-7, with D tentatively TRBD1 or TRBD2 (5 bases each). This CDR3 spans 12 amino acids. V gave up 3 bases and J gave up 2 bases, with 8 bases separating them. The germline gives CDR1 DFQATT, CDR2 SNEGSKA (reference sequence). The chain's CDR3 is CSASGTAYEQYF. DNA of the CDR3: TGCAGTGCTAGTGGGACGGCCTACGAGCAGTACTTC.

This chain uses TRBV3-1 with TRBJ1-1; D unclear. V was pared by 2 bases and J by 1 base, with 5 bases between. The length of the CDR3 is 13 residues. Germline assignment: CDR1 LGHDT and CDR2 YNNKEL (reference sequence). The DNA for the CDR3 is TGTGCCAGCAGCCAACGTCCGAACACTGAAGCTTTCTTT. Translating it yields CASSQRPNTEAFF. The variable domain in full, completed from reference TRBV3-1 and TRBJ1-1, reads DTAVSQTPKYLVTQMGNDKSIKCEQNLGHDTMYWYKQDSKKFLKIMFSYNNKELIINETVPNRFSPKSPDKAHLNLHINSLELGDSAVYFCASSQRPNTEAFFGQGTRLTVV.

This clonotype was picked up a small number of times. The J gene is TRBJ2-7, the V gene TRBV7-3; D is unresolved. CDR1 is SGHTA and CDR2 is FQGTGA in the germline V gene. CDR3 length: 14 residues. V lost 5 bases and J 2 bases, leaving 13 bases between the germline ends. The chain's CDR3 is CASSVPPRTYEQYF. In DNA, the CDR3 is TGTGCCAGCAGCGTCCCACCACGGACCTACGAGCAGTACTTC. The variable domain in full, completed from reference TRBV7-3 and TRBJ2-7, reads GAGVSQTPSNKVTEKGKYVELRCDPISGHTALYWYRQSLGQGPEFLIYFQGTGAADDSGLPNDRFFAVRPEGSVSTLKIQRTERGDSAVYLCASSVPPRTYEQYFGPGTRLTVT.

The V gene is TRBV23-1, the J gene TRBJ2-1; 11 bases line up with TRBD2. TRBV23-1 falls under the ORF class, with uncertain function. The CDR3 spans 17 residues. V trimming: 0 bases; J trimming: 4 bases; junction bases outside the gene matches: 5. The CDR3 coding sequence is TGCGCCAGCAGTCAATCAGGGCTAGCGGGAGGATACAATGAGCAGTTCTTC. Protein: CASSQSGLAGGYNEQFF.

This chain joins TRBV20-1 and TRBJ2-3; 14 bases are a match to TRBD2. Germline CDR1 and CDR2: DFQATT and SNEGSKA (reference sequence). CDR3 length: 17 residues. The trim removed 3 bases at V and 5 bases at J, leaving 10 bases unmatched. CDR3 nucleotides: TGCAGTGCTAGGACAATTTCCGGGACTAGCGGGAGAGATACGCAGTATTTT. This sequence encodes CSARTISGTSGRDTQYF.

The sample holds one count of this clonotype. This chain links TRBV7-9 with TRBJ2-3, with D hard to call. This CDR3 is built from 15 residues. The germline V and J ends were trimmed by 5 bases and 0 bases, with 12 bases remaining between them. The V gene's germline CDR1 is SEHNR and CDR2 FQNEAQ (reference sequence). CDR3 protein: CASSLPLKSTDTQYF. CDR3 nucleotides: TGTGCCAGCAGCCTCCCCCTAAAAAGCACAGATACGCAGTATTTT.

The table lists this clonotype with a few counts. This rearrangement joins TRBV6-2 or TRBV6-3 to TRBJ2-3; no firm D call. The V gene lost 5 bases and the J gene lost 6 bases, with 6 bases spanning the gap. The CDR3 is 11 residues long. Germline CDR1 MNHEY, CDR2 SVGEGT. CDR3 bases: TGTGCCAGCAGTGCAAGTGATACGCAGTATTTT. Its translation: CASSASDTQYF.

The chain employs TRBV20-1 and TRBJ1-2; D unclear. Trimming removed 0 bases at V and 8 bases at J, with 4 bases between. Per the germline V gene, CDR1 is DFQATT and CDR2 is SNEGSKA (reference sequence). The CDR3 runs 10 residues. The CDR3 loop reads CSARDIGYTF. In nucleotides, the CDR3 is TGCAGTGCTAGAGATATCGGCTACACCTTC.

The chain carries TRBV20-1 and TRBJ1-3; D ambiguous. Between the trimmed V and J ends, which lost 6 bases and 3 bases, there was a span of 9 bases. Germline values: CDR1 DFQATT, CDR2 SNEGSKA (reference sequence). The CDR3 length is 12 residues. In DNA form, the CDR3 reads TGCAGTGCACCCATAGGTGGAAACACCATATATTTT. As protein: CSAPIGGNTIYF.

The chain joins TRBV6-1 to TRBJ2-7; TRBD2 matches 8 bases. The CDR3 has 14 residues. CDR1 MNHNS and CDR2 SASEGT come from the germline V gene. V trimming: 6 bases; J trimming: 6 bases; junction bases outside the gene matches: 10. CDR3 protein: CASRGSGRGAEQYF. The CDR3 DNA reads as TGTGCCAGCAGGGGGAGCGGGAGAGGGGCCGAGCAGTACTTC.

This clonotype was counted ten times or more. The J gene is TRBJ2-1, the V gene TRBV5-1; the match to TRBD2 covers 10 bases. The CDR3 contains 14 residues. Unmatched junction bases numbered 8, after V lost 6 bases and J lost 8 bases. Germline CDR1 is SGHRS and CDR2 is YFSETQ. The CDR3, as DNA: TGCGCCAGCACACCACTAGCGGGACGAGATGAGCAGTTCTTC. It yields the protein CASTPLAGRDEQFF.

The chain combines TRBV12-3 or TRBV12-4 with TRBJ1-3, with 8 bases lining up with TRBD1. The CDR3 covers 14 residues. The V and J ends lost 6 bases and 10 bases, in that order; junction bases with no gene match: 11. CDR3 in amino acids: CASSGDRLLNTIYF. The CDR3 nucleotides are TGTGCCAGCAGCGGGGACAGGCTCCTCAATACCATATATTTT.

This chain links TRBV2 with TRBJ1-2; no clear D. Looked up from germline, CDR1 is SNHLY and CDR2 is FYNNEI. V gave up 2 bases and J gave up 7 bases, with 11 bases separating them. The length of the CDR3 is 13 residues. Here the CDR3 reads CASSEMGSGGYTF. The CDR3 nucleotides are TGTGCCAGCAGTGAAATGGGGTCTGGTGGCTACACCTTC.